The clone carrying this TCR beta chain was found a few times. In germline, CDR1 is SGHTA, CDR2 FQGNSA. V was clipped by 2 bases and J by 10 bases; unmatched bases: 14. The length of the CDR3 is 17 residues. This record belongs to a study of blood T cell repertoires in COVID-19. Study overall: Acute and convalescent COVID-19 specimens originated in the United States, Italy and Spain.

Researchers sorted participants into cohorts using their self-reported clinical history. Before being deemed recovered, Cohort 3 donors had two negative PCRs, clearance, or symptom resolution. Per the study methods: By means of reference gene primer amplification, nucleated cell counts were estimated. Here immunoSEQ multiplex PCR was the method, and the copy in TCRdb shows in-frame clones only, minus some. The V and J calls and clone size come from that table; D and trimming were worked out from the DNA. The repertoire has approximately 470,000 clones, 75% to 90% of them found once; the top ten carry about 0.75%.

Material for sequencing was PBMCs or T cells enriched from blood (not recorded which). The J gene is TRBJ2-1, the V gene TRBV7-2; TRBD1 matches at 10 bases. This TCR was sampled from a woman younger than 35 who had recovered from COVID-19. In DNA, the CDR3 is TGTGCCAGCAGCTTATATTCAGGACAGGGGGTGACTGGGGAGCAGTTCTTC. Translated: CASSLYSGQGVTGEQFF.